This TCR beta chain was documented in a study of control samples from healthy donors and cancer patients. Assay used: immunoSEQ multiplex PCR; TCRdb lists only in-frame clones, some missing. The data contain 98,000 or so clones, around 80% of them singletons. Germline V lookup: CDR1 SEHNR, CDR2 FQNEAQ (reference sequence). There are 15 residues in the CDR3. Trimming removed 5 bases at V and 1 base at J, with 11 bases between. This clone has more than one count but fewer than ten. The source is a man in his 60s in good health. The rearrangement joins TRBV7-9 to TRBJ2-2; D is uncertain. What was sequenced was blood. The chain's CDR3 is CASSPSRRNTGELFF. The CDR3 coding sequence is TGTGCCAGCAGCCCTTCGCGGAGGAACACCGGGGAGCTGTTTTTT.